This T cell receptor (beta chain) was profiled in a study of blood T cell repertoires in COVID-19. This clone was detected a few times. Per the original methods: Counts of nucleated cells, estimated from reference gene primer amplification, were obtained. Here immunoSEQ multiplex PCR was the method, and the copy in TCRdb shows in-frame clones only, minus some. That table gives V, J and clone size, and the DNA gave D and trimming. The sample has approximately 50,000 clones, just under 90% seen once. Germline V lookup: CDR1 MDHEN, CDR2 SYDVKM. The CDR3 runs 15 residues. With 2 bases removed from V and 3 bases from J, the gap between germline ends came to 11 bases.

This chain joins TRBV28 and TRBJ1-3; D is undetermined. Sequenced input: peripheral blood. This sequence originates from a man between 45 and 60 years old with acute or convalescent COVID-19. This CDR3 is CASSLVRRGGNTIYF. CDR3 in DNA: TGTGCCAGCAGTTTAGTGCGCCGAGGTGGAAACACCATATATTTT.